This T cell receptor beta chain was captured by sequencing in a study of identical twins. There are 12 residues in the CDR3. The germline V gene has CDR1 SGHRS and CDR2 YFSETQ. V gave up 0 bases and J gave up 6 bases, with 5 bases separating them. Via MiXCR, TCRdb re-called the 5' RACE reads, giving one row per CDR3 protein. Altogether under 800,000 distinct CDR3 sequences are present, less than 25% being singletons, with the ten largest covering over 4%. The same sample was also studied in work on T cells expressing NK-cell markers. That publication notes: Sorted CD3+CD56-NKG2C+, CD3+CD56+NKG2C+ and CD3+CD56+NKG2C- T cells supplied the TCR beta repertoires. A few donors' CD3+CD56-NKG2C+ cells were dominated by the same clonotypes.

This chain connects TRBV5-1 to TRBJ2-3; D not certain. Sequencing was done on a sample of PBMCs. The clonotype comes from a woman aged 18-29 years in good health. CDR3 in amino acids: CASSLDWDTQYF. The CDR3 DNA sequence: TGCGCCAGCAGCTTGGACTGGGATACGCAGTATTTT.